This T cell receptor (beta chain) comes out of a study of T cell responses to AZD1222 COVID-19 vaccine. Study-wide points: Only a handful of people who got AZD1222 tested seropositive at baseline.

Sequencing was performed with immunoSEQ multiplex PCR; in TCRdb, only in-frame clones are kept and a portion is missing. Here the sample spans about 86,000 clones, roughly 90% being singletons. Germline CDR1 and CDR2: LNHDA and SQIVND (reference sequence). V lost 3 bases to trimming and J lost 5 bases; unmatched junction nucleotides: 8. This CDR3 is built from 15 residues. With respect to this clone: The antigen is undetermined.

Sample: peripheral blood, taken on day 0 of AZD1222 vaccination. The chain joins TRBV19 to TRBJ2-7; 9 bases fit TRBD2. This TCR was recovered from an adult in good health. The CDR3: CASSMNSGSSNEQYF. DNA of the CDR3: TGTGCCAGTAGTATGAATAGCGGGAGTTCCAACGAGCAGTACTTC.